This T cell receptor beta chain was sequenced during a study of CD4+ T cells in melanoma. This table comes from immunoSEQ multiplex PCR, and its TCRdb copy is limited to in-frame clones, with some not included. The sample carries approximately 14,000 clones, about 64% recorded once. Source material: cells from a culture (not recorded whether cultured in vitro). The TCR was taken from a human donor with melanoma.

This chain's CDR3 is CASSLGGPGGTYEQYF. CDR3 bases: TGTGCCAGCAGCTTGGGAGGCCCAGGGGGTACCTACGAGCAGTACTTC. J is TRBJ2-7 and V is TRBV5-6; 7 nucleotides match TRBD1. CDR1 SGHDT and CDR2 YYEEEE come from the germline V gene. The ends lost 0 bases at V and 2 bases at J; junction bases unmatched: 8. This CDR3 contains 16 residues. The whole variable domain, filled in from reference TRBV5-6 and TRBJ2-7, reads DAGVTQSPTHLIKTRGQQVTLRCSPKSGHDTVSWYQQALGQGPQFIFQYYEEEERQRGNFPDRFSGHQFPNYSSELNVNALLLGDSALYLCASSLGGPGGTYEQYFGPGTRLTVT.